This TCR beta chain was recorded in a study of cytomegalovirus exposure and HLA in healthy donors. The PCR ran on 60 Vbeta and 13 Jbeta primers. This table comes from immunoSEQ multiplex PCR, and its TCRdb copy is limited to in-frame clones, with some not included. Of 200,000 or so clones listed, under 90% are singletons. CDR1 is MNHEY, CDR2 SMNVEV, per germline (reference sequence). V lost 7 bases to trimming and J lost 4 bases, with 16 bases between them. The CDR3 runs 14 residues. The receptor comes from a human donor in good health. Sequences were obtained from PBMCs. The chain has TRBV27 and TRBJ2-5; a weak D match, TRBD2 (6 bases). CDR3 nucleotide sequence: TGTGCCAGCAAGGGTGTCTTGGGGGGAGAGACCCAGTACTTC. It translates to CASKGVLGGETQYF.